This TCR beta chain was profiled in a study of early T cells in non-severe SARS-CoV-2 infection. Overall study context: Bulk RNA from unsorted whole blood was sequenced; chains were unpaired. Overall study findings and caveats: There was a bias toward anti-spike CD8 responses in VDJdb matching, which missed private and CD4 specificities.

TCRdb passed the 5' RACE reads through MiXCR, listing each CDR3 protein once. The sample gives about 33,000 distinct CDR3 sequences, roughly 4.5% of which show up once; 7.9% is in the top ten. At least ten counts were recorded for this clonotype. Its antigen is not known. Trimming removed 1 base from V and 3 bases from J, with 8 bases in between. This CDR3 spans 14 amino acids. Germline V lookup: CDR1 KGHDR, CDR2 SFDVKD. This sequence joins TRBV24-1 and TRBJ2-5, with D tentatively TRBD1 (5 bases). Material: whole blood. This sequence originates from an adult who was a healthcare worker with PCR-confirmed SARS-CoV-2 infection or an uninfected control (not recorded which). DNA of the CDR3: TGTGCCACCAGTGATTTTGGCAGGGAAGAGACCCAGTACTTC. Amino acids: CATSDFGREETQYF.